A single sample is the source of the 4 T cell receptor beta chains below, sequenced in a study of blood T cell repertoires in COVID-19. Method: immunoSEQ multiplex PCR; TCRdb's copy keeps in-frame clones and lacks some. The sample lists under 500,000 clones; 70% to 90% were seen once. Sequenced: PBMCs or T cells enriched from blood (not recorded which). The source is a woman between 18 and 30 years old with acute COVID-19.

This clone was found once. The rearrangement links TRBV18 to TRBJ2-1; D not certain. Trimming shortened V by 3 bases and J by 6 bases, and 9 bases separated the two germline ends. The CDR3 extends over 13 amino acids. Per germline, CDR1 KGHSH and CDR2 LQKENI. In DNA, the CDR3 is TGTGCCAGCTCACCCTCCCAGGTCAATGAGCAGTTCTTC. Residues: CASSPSQVNEQFF.

This chain joins TRBV25-1 and TRBJ2-1; 7 nucleotides match TRBD1. CDR3 length: 16 amino acids. CDR1 MGHDK and CDR2 SYGVNS come from the germline V gene. J was trimmed by 0 bases and V by 5 bases; bases with no gene match: 7. CDR3 nucleotide sequence: TGTGCCAGCAGTTACCAAGGGGACAGCTCCTACAATGAGCAGTTCTTC. Amino acid sequence: CASSYQGDSSYNEQFF.

About this clone: The sample holds other DNA sequences that translate to the same CDR3. The chain uses TRBV5-4 and TRBJ1-4; 7 bases align to TRBD1. V gave up 0 bases and J gave up 5 bases; unmatched junction bases: 1. Germline V gives CDR1 SGHNT, CDR2 YYREEE (reference sequence). The CDR3 is 14 amino acids. CDR3 sequence reads: CASSLDRGNEKLFF. The CDR3 coding sequence is TGTGCCAGCAGCTTGGACAGGGGAAATGAAAAACTGTTTTTT.

Notes on this clone: This sample also contains other DNA sequences that code for the same CDR3. The CDR3 region is CASSPGLNYEQYF. CDR3 DNA: TGTGCCAGCAGTCCGGGACTGAACTACGAGCAGTACTTC. V usage is TRBV27 and J usage is TRBJ2-7; weak D call: TRBD2 (6 bases). CDR1 is MNHEY, CDR2 SMNVEV, per germline (reference sequence). V was trimmed by 5 bases and J by 3 bases, leaving 11 bases between them. CDR3 length: 13 amino acids.